Here is one T cell receptor beta chain with its context. The data were taken from a study of shared clonotypes between healthy human individuals. TCRdb's table, derived via immunoSEQ multiplex PCR, lists solely in-frame clones and lacks some. The sample has 1.5 million to 2.5 million clones, approximately 94% seen once; the top ten hold 1.2%. Naive CD8 cells lacked CD45RO and underwent positive selection for CCR7, leaving out terminally differentiated effector memory CD45RA+ cells. The CDR3 loop spans 14 amino acids. The V and J ends lost 2 bases and 5 bases respectively, with 12 bases between them. Germline values: CDR1 MNHEY, CDR2 SVGAGI.

The sequence came from a man between 18 and 29 years old in good health. V gene TRBV6-5 combines with J gene TRBJ1-2; D perhaps matches TRBD1 (6 bases). Material for sequencing was naive CD8+ T cells sorted from blood. Here the CDR3 DNA reads TGTGCCAGCAGTTACGGCTTGCAGGGGTATGGCTACACCTTC. Translating it yields CASSYGLQGYGYTF.